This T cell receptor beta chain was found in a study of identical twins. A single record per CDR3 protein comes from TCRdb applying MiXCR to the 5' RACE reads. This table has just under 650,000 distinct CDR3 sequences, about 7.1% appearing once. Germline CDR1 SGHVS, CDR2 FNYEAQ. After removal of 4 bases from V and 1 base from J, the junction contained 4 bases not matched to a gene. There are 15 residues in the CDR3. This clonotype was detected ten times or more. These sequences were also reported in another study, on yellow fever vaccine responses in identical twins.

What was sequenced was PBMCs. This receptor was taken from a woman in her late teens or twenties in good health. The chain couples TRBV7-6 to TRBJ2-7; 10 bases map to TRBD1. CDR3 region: CASSSGTGVSYEQYF. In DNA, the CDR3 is TGTGCCAGCAGCTCCGGGACAGGGGTTTCCTACGAGCAGTACTTC.